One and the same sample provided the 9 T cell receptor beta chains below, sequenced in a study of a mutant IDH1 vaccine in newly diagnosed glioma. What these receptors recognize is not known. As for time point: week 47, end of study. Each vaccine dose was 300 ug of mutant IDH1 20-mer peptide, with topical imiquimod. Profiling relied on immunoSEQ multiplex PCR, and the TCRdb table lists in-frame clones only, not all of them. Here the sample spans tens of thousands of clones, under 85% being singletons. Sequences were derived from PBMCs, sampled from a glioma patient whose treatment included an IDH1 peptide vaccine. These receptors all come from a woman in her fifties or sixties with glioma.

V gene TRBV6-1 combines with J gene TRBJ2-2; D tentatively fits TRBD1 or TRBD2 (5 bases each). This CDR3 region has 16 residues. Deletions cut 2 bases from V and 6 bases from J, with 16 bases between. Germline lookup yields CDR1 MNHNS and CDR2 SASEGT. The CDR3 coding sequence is TGTGCCAGCAGTGAATTTTGGGGCAGGGACCCCGGGGAGCTGTTTTTT. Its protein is CASSEFWGRDPGELFF.

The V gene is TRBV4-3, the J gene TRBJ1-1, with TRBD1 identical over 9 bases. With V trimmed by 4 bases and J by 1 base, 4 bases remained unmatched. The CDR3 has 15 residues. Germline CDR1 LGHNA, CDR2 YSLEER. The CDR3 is CASSPGQGTNTEAFF. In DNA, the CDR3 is TGCGCCAGCAGCCCAGGACAGGGGACGAACACTGAAGCTTTCTTT.

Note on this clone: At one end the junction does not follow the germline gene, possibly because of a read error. CDR3: CASSLRHNQPQHF. In DNA, the CDR3 is TGTGCTAGCAGCTTACGGCACAATCAGCCCCAGCATTTT. This chain uses TRBV7-7 with TRBJ1-5; D not resolved. The germline V gene encodes CDR1 SSHAT and CDR2 FNYEAQ (reference sequence). The CDR3 extends over 13 amino acids.

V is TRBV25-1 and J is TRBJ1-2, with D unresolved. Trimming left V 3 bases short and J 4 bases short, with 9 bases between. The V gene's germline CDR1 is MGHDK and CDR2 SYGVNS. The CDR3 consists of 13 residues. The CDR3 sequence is CASSDGSVYGYTF. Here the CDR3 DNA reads TGTGCCAGCAGTGACGGCTCCGTCTATGGCTACACCTTC.

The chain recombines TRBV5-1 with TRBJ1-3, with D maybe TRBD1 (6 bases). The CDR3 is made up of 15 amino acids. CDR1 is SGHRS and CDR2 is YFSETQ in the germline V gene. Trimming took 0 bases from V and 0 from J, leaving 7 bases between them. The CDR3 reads CASSLGQASGNTIYF. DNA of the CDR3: TGCGCCAGCAGCTTGGGACAGGCCTCTGGAAACACCATATATTTT.

DNA of the CDR3: TGTGCCAGCAGTGAACACAGAGCTAACTATGGCTACACCTTC. This sequence encodes CASSEHRANYGYTF. The gene calls are TRBV6-1 and TRBJ1-2; D gene uncertain. The CDR3 length is 14 residues. Germline CDR1 and CDR2: MNHNS and SASEGT. The V and J ends lost 2 bases and 0 bases respectively, with 7 bases between them.

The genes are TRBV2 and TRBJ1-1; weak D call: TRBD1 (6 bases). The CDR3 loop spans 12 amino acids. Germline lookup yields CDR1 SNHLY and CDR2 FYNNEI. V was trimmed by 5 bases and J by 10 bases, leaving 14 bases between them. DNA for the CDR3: TGTGCCAGCAGTATAAGACAGGTGGGAGCTTTCTTT. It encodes CASSIRQVGAFF.

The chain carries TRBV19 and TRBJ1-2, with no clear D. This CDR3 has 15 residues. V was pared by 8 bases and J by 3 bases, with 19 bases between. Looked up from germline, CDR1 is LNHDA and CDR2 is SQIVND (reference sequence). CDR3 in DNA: TGTGCCAGTTCATCCCTCTTGGCCGGGGACTATGGCTACACCTTC. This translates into CASSSLLAGDYGYTF.

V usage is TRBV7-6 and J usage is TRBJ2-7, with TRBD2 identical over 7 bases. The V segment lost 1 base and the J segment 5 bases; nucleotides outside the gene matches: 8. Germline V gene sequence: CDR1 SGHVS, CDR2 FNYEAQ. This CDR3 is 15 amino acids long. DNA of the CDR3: TGTGCCAGCAGCTTAGGGCCCTTGGCGGGAGACGAGCAGTACTTC. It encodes CASSLGPLAGDEQYF.